One sample yielded the 10 T cell receptor beta chains listed below, sequenced in a study of T cell responses to AZD1222 COVID-19 vaccine. Assay: immunoSEQ multiplex PCR; the TCRdb copy retains only in-frame clones and omits some. The top ten hold 1.6% of the sample, which has 100,000 to 150,000 clones, approximately 83% seen once. The sequences come from peripheral blood, collected on day 0 of AZD1222 vaccination. The receptor set was obtained from an adult in good health.

The chain is built from TRBV4-1 and TRBJ1-5, with 8 bases identical to TRBD1. CDR1 MGHRA and CDR2 YSYEKL come from the germline V gene. The CDR3 has 14 residues. Unmatched junction bases numbered 3, after V lost 4 bases and J lost 4 bases. The CDR3 DNA reads as TGCGCCAGCAGCCTACAGGGGGAGAATCAGCCCCAGCATTTT. Amino acid sequence: CASSLQGENQPQHF.

The chain links TRBV3-1 (or the pseudogene TRBV3-2) to TRBJ1-6; D is unclear. The V gene lost 4 bases and the J gene lost 7 bases, with 14 bases spanning the gap. Germline lookup yields CDR1 LGHDT and CDR2 YNNKEL (reference sequence). The CDR3 is 15 residues long. Written as DNA, the CDR3 is TGTGCCAGCAGCCTCGCCGGGATGCGCAATTCACCCCTCCACTTT. This sequence encodes CASSLAGMRNSPLHF.

CDR3 nucleotide sequence: TGTGCCAGCTCACGCCCGGCAGGGGGCGCAGAGACCCAGTACTTC. Amino acid sequence: CASSRPAGGAETQYF. The V gene is TRBV18, the J gene TRBJ2-5, with 8 nucleotides matching TRBD1. CDR1 KGHSH and CDR2 LQKENI come from the germline V gene. This CDR3 has 15 amino acids. V was pared by 4 bases and J by 4 bases, with 8 bases of the junction left unmatched.

The chain employs TRBV5-1 and TRBJ1-2, with D possibly matching TRBD1 (6 bases). This CDR3 spans 13 amino acids. The germline V and J ends were trimmed by 4 bases and 4 bases, with 11 bases remaining between them. CDR1 and CDR2 from the germline V gene are SGHRS and YFSETQ. The DNA of the CDR3 is TGCGCCAGCAGCCCACAGGGTATCTATGGCTACACCTTC. Its protein is CASSPQGIYGYTF.

The genes are TRBV5-1 and TRBJ2-5; 12 positions match TRBD2. This CDR3 is built from 15 residues. The V gene end was trimmed by 3 bases and the J gene end by 7 bases; junction bases not matched to a gene: 7. The germline CDR1 and CDR2 sequences are SGHRS and YFSETQ. The CDR3 is CASSYLAGGHRTQYF. The CDR3, as DNA: TGCGCCAGCAGCTACCTAGCGGGGGGGCACAGGACCCAGTACTTC.

This sequence joins TRBV2 and TRBJ1-5, with D tentatively TRBD1 (5 bases). V was shortened by 0 bases and J by 1 base, with 7 bases between the two germline ends. Germline CDR1 SNHLY, CDR2 FYNNEI. The CDR3 is 15 residues long. CDR3 region: CASSEATASNQPQHF. The CDR3 region has the DNA TGTGCCAGCAGTGAAGCGACAGCCAGCAATCAGCCCCAGCATTTT. Drawing the rest from reference TRBV2 and TRBJ1-5, the complete variable domain is EPEVTQTPSHQVTQMGQEVILRCVPISNHLYFYWYRQILGQKVEFLVSFYNNEISEKSEIFDDQFSVERPDGSNFTLKIRSTKLEDSAMYFCASSEATASNQPQHFGDGTRLSIL.

The chain combines TRBV5-6 with TRBJ1-2, with D perhaps TRBD1 (5 bases). The CDR3 has 17 amino acids. Deletions cut 1 base from V and 1 base from J, with 17 bases between. Germline lookup yields CDR1 SGHDT and CDR2 YYEEEE. CDR3 coding DNA: TGTGCCAGCAGCTTGTCATTGCAGGGAGACAGTAACTATGGCTACACCTTC. Amino acids: CASSLSLQGDSNYGYTF.

The chain has TRBV9 and TRBJ1-1; TRBD1 might be the D (5 bases). The CDR3 totals 17 residues. Germline V lookup: CDR1 SGDLS, CDR2 YYNGEE. Trimming left V 5 bases short and J 4 bases short, with 24 bases between. Here the CDR3 reads CASSHQEARGEGTEAFF. As DNA, the CDR3 is TGTGCCAGCAGTCACCAGGAGGCTCGAGGGGAGGGCACTGAAGCTTTCTTT. The variable domain in full, completed from reference TRBV9 and TRBJ1-1, reads DSGVTQTPKHLITATGQRVTLRCSPRSGDLSVYWYQQSLDQGLQFLIQYYNGEERAKGNILERFSAQQFPDLHSELNLSSLELGDSALYFCASSHQEARGEGTEAFFGQGTRLTVV.

This chain uses TRBV5-8 with TRBJ1-2; TRBD1 is a possible D gene (6 bases). Germline CDR1 SGHTS, CDR2 YDEGEE. The CDR3 totals 13 residues. The V end lost 1 base, the J end lost 6 bases, and 10 bases lay between the germline ends. The CDR3 protein is CASSLRGTNGYTF. For the CDR3, the DNA is TGTGCCAGCAGCTTGAGGGGGACGAATGGCTACACCTTC.

This chain connects TRBV24-1 to TRBJ2-3; possibly TRBD2 for D (5 bases). Germline V gives CDR1 KGHDR, CDR2 SFDVKD. Trimming removed 6 bases at V and 2 bases at J, with 11 bases between. The CDR3 has 14 residues. CDR3 region: CATSFSDSTDTQYF. DNA of the CDR3: TGTGCCACCAGTTTCTCGGACTCCACAGATACGCAGTATTTT.